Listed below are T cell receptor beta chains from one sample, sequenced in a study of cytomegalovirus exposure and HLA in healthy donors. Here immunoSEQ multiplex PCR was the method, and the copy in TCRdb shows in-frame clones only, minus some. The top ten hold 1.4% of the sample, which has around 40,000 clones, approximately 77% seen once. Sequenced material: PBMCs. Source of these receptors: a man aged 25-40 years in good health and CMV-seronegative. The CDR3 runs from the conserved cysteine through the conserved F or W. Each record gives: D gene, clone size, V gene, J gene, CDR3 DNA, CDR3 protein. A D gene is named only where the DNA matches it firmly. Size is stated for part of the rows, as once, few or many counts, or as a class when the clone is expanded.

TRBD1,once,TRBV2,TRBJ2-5,TGTGCCAGCAGGTACCGGGACAGGGGGCTAGAGACCCAGTACTTC,CASRYRDRGLETQYF
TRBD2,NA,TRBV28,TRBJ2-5,TGTGCCAGCAGTCCCACAAGCGGGATGGGGGAGACCCAGTACTTC,CASSPTSGMGETQYF
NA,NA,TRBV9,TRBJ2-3,TGTGCCAGCAGCTCACACCATACTATGAATACGCAGTATTTT,CASSSHHTMNTQYF
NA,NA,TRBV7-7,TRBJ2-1,TGTGCCAGCGGATTGGACTTATACAATGAGCAGTTCTTC,CASGLDLYNEQFF
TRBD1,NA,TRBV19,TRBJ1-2,TGTGCCAGTAGTCCCCTCGACAGGGGAAGGAGTGGCTACACCTTC,CASSPLDRGRSGYTF
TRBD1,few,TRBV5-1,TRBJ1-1,TGCGCCAGCAGCTGGGGGACAGCGAACACTGAAGCTTTCTTT,CASSWGTANTEAFF
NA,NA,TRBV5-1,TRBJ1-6,TGCGCCAGCAGCCCAGGAAGCTCCCGGGGATCCTATAATTCACCCCTCCACTTT,CASSPGSSRGSYNSPLHF
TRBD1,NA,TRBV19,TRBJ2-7,TGTGCCAGTAGTATACGGGATCCGGGACAGGGTTTCTACGAGCAGTACTTC,CASSIRDPGQGFYEQYF
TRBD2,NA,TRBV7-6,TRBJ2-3,TGTGCCAGCAGCTTAACGGCGGGAGGGTTAACAGATACGCAGTATTTT,CASSLTAGGLTDTQYF
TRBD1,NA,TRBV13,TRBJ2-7,TGTGCCAGCAGCCTCCGGGACAGGGTTCCCGAGTACGAGCAGTACTTC,CASSLRDRVPEYEQYF
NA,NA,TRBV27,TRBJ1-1,TGTGCCAGCGGCTTATTAGTGGGAGGCACTGAAGCTTTCTTT,CASGLLVGGTEAFF
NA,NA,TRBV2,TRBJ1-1,TGTGCCACCCGGGACTCCGGCCCGAACACTGAAGCTTTCTTT,CATRDSGPNTEAFF
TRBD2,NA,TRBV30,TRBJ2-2,TGTGCCTGGGACCCGGGACTAGCAGGGGCCGGGGAGCTGTTTTTT,CAWDPGLAGAGELFF
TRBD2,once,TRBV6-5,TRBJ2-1,TGTGCCAGCAAGAGGACTAGCGGAAAAGGCAATGAGCAGTTCTTC,CASKRTSGKGNEQFF
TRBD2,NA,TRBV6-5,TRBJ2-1,TGTGCCAGCAGTTCCCTTAGCGGGTTCTGGGTCGATGAGCAGTTCTTC,CASSSLSGFWVDEQFF